What follows are 17 T cell receptor beta chains derived from one specimen sequenced in a study of vaccination and CD4 T cells after COVID-19. The Oncomine TCR Beta short-read assay was what sequenced the DNA obtained from cultured CD4+ T cells. TCRdb reprocessed the PCR reads via MiXCR and lists one record per CDR3 protein. Found here are more than 4,500 distinct CDR3 sequences, about two fifths of them singletons; the top ten hold 25% to 35%. Stated treatment: roughly 10-day PBMC culture with coronavirus spike peptide pools or control peptides (ViraFEST assay). CD4+ T lymphocytes from the unexposed donor were collected before the COVID-19 pandemic (2011-2018). These receptors have no known antigen. Material for sequencing was CD4+ T cells from blood, cultured in vitro. These receptors were collected from a human donor in good health.

In nucleotides, the CDR3 is TGTGCCACCAGCAGAGATCGGCCAGCCTCGGATACGCAGTATTTT. It is translated as CATSRDRPASDTQYF. The chain carries TRBV15 and TRBJ2-3, with unresolved D. This CDR3 has 15 amino acids. V lost 0 bases, J lost 6 bases, and 13 bases lay in between. Per germline, CDR1 LNHNV and CDR2 YYDKDF (reference sequence).

The V and J genes are TRBV25-1 and TRBJ1-6; a possible D gene is TRBD1 (6 bases). The CDR3 spans 15 residues. V lost 2 bases and J 9 bases, leaving 14 bases between the germline ends. The V gene's germline CDR1 is MGHDK and CDR2 SYGVNS. The CDR3 region has the DNA TGTGCCAGCAGTGAACAACAGGGTTTCGGTTCACCCCTCCACTTT. Its protein is CASSEQQGFGSPLHF.

This clonotype was picked up a small number of times. The rearrangement uses TRBV10-3 and TRBJ2-1; 9 positions agree with TRBD2. The germline CDR1 and CDR2 sequences are ENHRY and SYGVKD. This CDR3 has 16 amino acids. The V segment lost 3 bases and the J segment 7 bases; nucleotides outside the gene matches: 10. The CDR3 bases are TGTGCCATCAGTGATTTATTGCGGGGGGGCTTAAATGAGCAGTTCTTC. This gives the protein CAISDLLRGGLNEQFF.

In this sample, this clonotype turned up a few times. The V call is TRBV12-3 or TRBV12-4, the J call TRBJ1-2; no definite D call. V dropped 4 bases and J dropped 3 bases, with 9 bases sitting between them. CDR3 length: 13 residues. Here the CDR3 reads CASSSLSDYGYTF. The CDR3 nucleotides read TGTGCCAGCAGTTCTTTATCAGACTATGGCTACACCTTC.

CDR3 residues: CASSRGAGGPVGELFF. The CDR3 DNA reads TGTGCCAGCAGTCGGGGAGCGGGGGGGCCGGTCGGGGAGCTGTTTTTT. The chain uses TRBV7-2 and TRBJ2-2; 10 nucleotides line up with TRBD2. Germline loops: CDR1 SGHTA, CDR2 FQGNSA. The V gene end was trimmed by 6 bases and the J gene end by 7 bases; junction bases not matched to a gene: 11. This CDR3 is built from 16 residues.

Regarding this clonotype: A junction end diverges from the germline sequence, so it may reflect a read error. The gene calls are TRBV20-1 and TRBJ1-2; D gene unclear. This CDR3 contains 10 residues. Looked up from germline, CDR1 is DFQATT and CDR2 is SNEGSKA (reference sequence). The CDR3 is CSASRQVNRF. As DNA, the CDR3 is TGCAGTGCTAGTCGCCAGGTAAATCGCTTC.

This chain joins TRBV7-2 and TRBJ2-7; TRBD2 agrees at 11 bases. CDR3 length equals 15 residues. Trimming removed 5 bases from V and 4 bases from J; junction bases left unmatched: 7. Looked up from germline, CDR1 is SGHTA and CDR2 is FQGNSA. CDR3 protein: CASSITSGGNYEQYF. In nucleotides, the CDR3 is TGTGCCAGCAGCATAACTAGCGGGGGTAATTACGAGCAGTACTTC. The variable domain in full, completed from reference TRBV7-2 and TRBJ2-7, reads GAGVSQSPSNKVTEKGKDVELRCDPISGHTALYWYRQSLGQGLEFLIYFQGNSAPDKSGLPSDRFSAERTGGSVSTLTIQRTQQEDSAVYLCASSITSGGNYEQYFGPGTRLTVT.

CDR3 in amino acids: CASSLDRGNYEQYF. The CDR3 region has the DNA TGTGCCAGCAGCTTGGACAGGGGAAACTACGAGCAGTACTTC. The chain carries TRBV7-2 and TRBJ2-7, with TRBD1 matching 9 bases. The CDR3 runs 14 residues. CDR1 and CDR2 from the germline V gene are SGHTA and FQGNSA. V shed 3 bases, J shed 3 bases, and the junction held 3 bases outside the gene matches.

The V gene is TRBV6-1, the J gene TRBJ1-1; 12 bases match TRBD1. In germline, CDR1 is MNHNS, CDR2 SASEGT. The CDR3 extends over 21 amino acids. Trimming at V came to 7 bases and at J to 10 bases, leaving 31 bases not matched to a gene. Here the CDR3 reads CASTRISKVWGQGASELIAFF. The CDR3 DNA is TGTGCCAGCACCCGAATCAGTAAGGTCTGGGGACAGGGGGCTTCGGAATTAATAGCTTTCTTT.

This chain joins TRBV30 and TRBJ1-5; no reliable D call. The ends were cut back, 0 bases at V and 11 bases at J, with 11 bases in the middle. CDR3 size: 12 residues. The germline gives CDR1 GTSNPN, CDR2 SVGIG (reference sequence). CDR3 DNA sequence: TGTGCCTGGAGTGTACTGGGCAGGACCCAGCATTTT. It yields the protein CAWSVLGRTQHF.

This chain joins TRBV11-3 and TRBJ2-7, with no clear D. Trimming removed 1 base at V and 7 bases at J, with 5 bases between. Germline CDR1 and CDR2: SGHNT and YENEEA. This CDR3 contains 11 residues. The CDR3 spells CASSLGDEQYF. The CDR3 coding sequence is TGTGCCAGCAGCTTAGGAGATGAGCAGTACTTC.

The V and J genes are TRBV29-1 and TRBJ2-7, with 7 bases that match TRBD2. V was pared by 4 bases and J by 1 base, with 7 bases of the junction left unmatched. The CDR3 runs 14 residues. Germline CDR1 reads SQVTM; CDR2 reads ANQGSEA. In DNA, the CDR3 is TGCAGCGTTGCTATTGGCGGGAGTTCCTACGAGCAGTACTTC. Translated, it gives CSVAIGGSSYEQYF.

V gene TRBV19 combines with J gene TRBJ1-2; D unclear. The germline V and J ends were trimmed by 4 bases and 5 bases, with 11 bases remaining between them. This CDR3 comprises 13 residues. Per germline, CDR1 LNHDA and CDR2 SQIVND (reference sequence). The CDR3 here is CASSTRTSYGYTF. Here the CDR3 DNA reads TGTGCCAGTAGTACCCGGACTTCATATGGCTACACCTTC.

This chain connects TRBV12-3 or TRBV12-4 to TRBJ1-2; 8 nucleotides agree with TRBD1. CDR3 size: 14 residues. V was pared by 10 bases and J by 3 bases, with 10 bases of the junction left unmatched. CDR3 sequence: CATSQGARYYGYTF. For the CDR3, the DNA is TGTGCCACAAGTCAGGGGGCTCGGTACTATGGCTACACCTTC.

There are a few counts of this clonotype. The chain uses TRBV7-2 and TRBJ2-3; 10 bases align to TRBD1. CDR1 is SGHTA and CDR2 is FQGNSA in the germline V gene. V trimming: 5 bases; J trimming: 4 bases; junction bases outside the gene matches: 6. This CDR3 is 15 amino acids long. Here the CDR3 DNA reads TGTGCCAGCAGCCGAGACAGGGGGCGGGCAGATACGCAGTATTTT. This gives the protein CASSRDRGRADTQYF.

This chain links TRBV12-3 or TRBV12-4 with TRBJ1-1; D is ambiguous. V was trimmed by 6 bases and J by 4 bases, leaving 9 bases between them. CDR3 length: 12 amino acids. CDR3 bases: TGTGCCAGCAGACCATCGGTCACTGAAGCTTTCTTT. Protein sequence: CASRPSVTEAFF.

The genes are TRBV28 and TRBJ1-2; D gene ambiguous. The CDR3 spans 13 residues. Germline V CDR1 and CDR2: MDHEN, SYDVKM. Trimming cost V 7 bases and J 7 bases, with 16 bases left between them. CDR3 region: CASTSTSHGGYTF. The CDR3 region has the DNA TGTGCCAGCACCTCGACATCCCACGGTGGCTACACCTTC.